The sample holds a few counts of the clone carrying this T cell receptor beta chain. Germline V gene sequence: CDR1 SGHRS, CDR2 YFSETQ. Trimming removed 4 bases at V and 6 bases at J, with 13 bases between. This CDR3 contains 14 residues. TCRdb re-called the RT-PCR reads through MiXCR, storing one row per CDR3 protein. The sample has about 680,000 distinct CDR3 sequences, 13% to 15% seen once; the top ten hold 3% to 4.5%. V gene TRBV5-1 combines with J gene TRBJ2-2; TRBD1 is a possible D gene (6 bases). The sample taken for sequencing was memory CD4+ T cells from blood. The clonotype originates from a female donor in good health, serving as a healthy control. The CDR3 spells CASSRVQGSGELFF. The DNA for the CDR3 is TGCGCCAGCAGCCGCGTACAGGGTTCCGGGGAGCTGTTTTTT. Full variable domain (missing parts from reference TRBV5-1 and TRBJ2-2): KAGVTQTPRYLIKTRGQQVTLSCSPISGHRSVSWYQQTPGQGLQFLFEYFSETQRNKGNFPGRFSGRQFSNSRSEMNVSTLELGDSALYLCASSRVQGSGELFFGEGSRLTVL.